These 10 T cell receptor beta chains came from one sample sequenced in a study of low-dose radiotherapy and immunotherapy resistance in tumors. Indicated time point: after trial treatment. Specified treatment: LDRT plus nivolumab, ipilimumab, low-dose cyclophosphamide and aspirin (RACIN trial). With TRAV- and TRBV-specific primers, first-strand cDNA was made, covering the alpha and beta chains. An approximately 19-cycle PCR with a constant-region primer and V-primer adapter amplified TCRs. In TCRdb, the reads were re-called with MiXCR into one record per CDR3 protein. The table lists roughly 100,000 distinct CDR3 sequences, 20% of them singletons. The specimen was PBMCs, collected after low-dose radiotherapy plus immunotherapy. These receptors were collected from a female donor with ovarian cancer.

This clonotype was counted a few times. This chain uses TRBV10-3 with TRBJ1-1, with D uncertain. V was clipped by 2 bases and J by 7 bases, with 8 bases between them. The CDR3 totals 12 residues. From germline, CDR1 is ENHRY and CDR2 SYGVKD. In DNA form, the CDR3 reads TGTGCCATCAGTGAGACCACCAATGAAGCTTTCTTT. Amino acids: CAISETTNEAFF.

The chain couples TRBV30 to TRBJ1-1; TRBD1 agrees at 7 bases. This CDR3 region has 15 residues. Germline V gives CDR1 GTSNPN, CDR2 SVGIG (reference sequence). J was trimmed by 1 base and V by 3 bases; bases with no gene match: 8. CDR3 protein: CAWSENRGGNTEAFF. The CDR3, as DNA: TGTGCCTGGAGCGAAAACAGGGGTGGGAACACTGAAGCTTTCTTT.

To note about this clonotype: A much larger clone lies a single base off, so this may be a read error. The J gene is TRBJ1-1, the V gene TRBV23-1; the D gene is possibly TRBD1 (6 bases). TRBV23-1 is an open reading frame, and its role is uncertain. V lost 0 bases and J 3 bases, leaving 14 bases between the germline ends. The CDR3 has 16 residues. Written as DNA, the CDR3 is TGCGCCAGCAGTCAATCCCAACAGGGTGGGTACACTGAAGCTTTCTTT. This encodes CASSQSQQGGYTEAFF.

This clonotype was recorded at least ten times. The V and J genes are TRBV11-2 and TRBJ2-5, with 11 nucleotides matching TRBD2. The V gene's germline CDR1 is SGHAT and CDR2 FQNNGV. J lost 5 bases, V lost 5 bases, and 13 bases had no gene match. The CDR3 runs 17 residues. CDR3 nucleotides: TGTGCCAGCAGCCTCACCCCCCAGGCTAGCGGGAGGGAGACCCAGTACTTC. Translation gives CASSLTPQASGRETQYF.

Worth noting for this clonotype: Since a much larger clone is just one base distant, this may be a read error. The genes are TRBV10-3 and TRBJ2-1; D may be TRBD2 (5 bases). This CDR3 is built from 15 residues. CDR1 is ENHRY, CDR2 SYGVKD, per germline. Trimming took off 0 bases at V and 10 bases at J, with 16 bases between the two ends. In DNA form, the CDR3 reads TGTGCCATCAGTGAGTCGACTCTCGGACCGGGAGAGCAGTTCTTC. It specifies CAISESTLGPGEQFF.

This clonotype was observed many times. This sequence joins TRBV5-1 and TRBJ2-3; 9 positions match TRBD2. V trimming: 4 bases; J trimming: 2 bases; junction bases outside the gene matches: 8. The CDR3 spans 16 residues. CDR1 SGHRS and CDR2 YFSETQ come from the germline V gene. For the CDR3, the DNA is TGCGCCAGCAGCCCGAGACTAGCGGCATTCACAGATACGCAGTATTTT. Translated, it gives CASSPRLAAFTDTQYF.

The chain joins TRBV5-4 to TRBJ2-1; 9 positions agree with TRBD1. The germline V gene has CDR1 SGHNT and CDR2 YYREEE (reference sequence). J was trimmed by 5 bases and V by 0 bases; bases with no gene match: 6. The CDR3 is made up of 16 amino acids. For the CDR3, the DNA is TGTGCCAGCAGCTTGGCCGGGGGACAGGGACACAATGAGCAGTTCTTC. This sequence encodes CASSLAGGQGHNEQFF.

This clonotype was recorded at least ten times. This chain links TRBV9 with TRBJ2-1; D is possibly TRBD1 or TRBD2 (6 bases each). V dropped 0 bases and J dropped 6 bases, with 13 bases sitting between them. Germline loops: CDR1 SGDLS, CDR2 YYNGEE. This CDR3 has 15 residues. The CDR3 DNA is TGTGCCAGCAGCGTAGGTTGGGGGGCCGGCAATGAGCAGTTCTTC. Amino acids: CASSVGWGAGNEQFF.

As to this clonotype: The CDR3 carries no conserved terminal phenylalanine or tryptophan, so it likely arises from a read error. The chain is built from TRBV7-9 and TRBJ1-4; no definite D call. Germline CDR1 SEHNR, CDR2 FQNEAQ (reference sequence). The CDR3 contains 15 residues. CDR3: CANSVDIATNEKLFS. For the CDR3, the DNA is TGTGCCAACAGCGTTGACATAGCAACTAATGAAAAACTGTTTTCT.

This clonotype was counted at least ten times. The rearrangement joins TRBV9 to TRBJ2-7; perhaps TRBD2 as D (6 bases). V was shortened by 0 bases and J by 6 bases, with 13 bases between the two germline ends. The V gene's germline CDR1 is SGDLS and CDR2 YYNGEE. This CDR3 contains 14 residues. The DNA of the CDR3 is TGTGCCAGCAGCGTAGCCGGGACGACTAGCGAGCAGTACTTC. Protein sequence: CASSVAGTTSEQYF.